This T cell receptor (beta chain) derives from a study of vaccination and CD4 T cells after COVID-19. Study-wide context: No peptide, an HIV-1 Nef pool, or a CEFX pool was what each control culture received.

Sequencing of the DNA from cultured CD4+ T cells was carried out with the Oncomine TCR Beta short-read assay. Using the QIAamp micro DNA kit, genomic DNA was extracted from the CD4+ T cells that had been cultured. Using its own MiXCR run on the PCR reads, TCRdb lists one record per CDR3 protein. The sample yields about 25,000 distinct CDR3 sequences, 30% seen once. As concerns this clonotype: Its antigen is currently unknown.

This sample's time point: late sampling 161 to 241 days after vaccination in a few convalescent patients. As to treatment: approximately nine-day PBMC culture with coronavirus spike peptide pools or control peptides (ViraFEST assay). Dates of positive PCR ran from March to December 2020, before US Alpha, Beta and Delta variants. V was trimmed by 4 bases and J by 0 bases, leaving 6 bases between them. CDR1 is LNHDA and CDR2 is SQIVND in the germline V gene (reference sequence). This CDR3 comprises 13 residues. The material was CD4+ T cells from blood, cultured in vitro, obtained about 7 months after SARS-CoV-2 vaccination. The chain carries TRBV19 and TRBJ1-1; D is undetermined. This TCR was sampled from a human donor who had recovered from COVID-19. This chain's CDR3 is CASSTQLNTEAFF. CDR3 coding DNA: TGTGCCAGTAGTACCCAGTTGAACACTGAAGCTTTCTTT.